This TCR beta chain was obtained from a study of blood T cell repertoires in COVID-19. In the study overall: There were acute and convalescent COVID-19 samples, and they came from the United States, Italy and Spain. T cells, B-cell-depleted T cells, or PBMCs provided the cDNA or gDNA that served as material.

As handled by the study authors: From reference gene primer amplification, estimates of nucleated cell counts were derived. Assay used: immunoSEQ multiplex PCR; TCRdb lists only in-frame clones, some missing. V and J calls plus clone size are reproduced from that table; the DNA served to infer D and trimming. The repertoire holds about 190,000 clones, with roughly 86% as singletons. V shed 3 bases and J shed 5 bases, with 4 bases lying between them. The CDR3 length is 12 residues. CDR1 and CDR2 from the germline V gene are MNHEY and SMNVEV (reference sequence). V gene TRBV27 combines with J gene TRBJ2-2; no firm D call. The sample consisted of peripheral blood. The source is a man aged 18 to 35 with active or convalescent COVID-19. As DNA, the CDR3 is TGTGCCAGCAGTTTCACTACCGGGGAGCTGTTTTTT. Translation: CASSFTTGELFF.